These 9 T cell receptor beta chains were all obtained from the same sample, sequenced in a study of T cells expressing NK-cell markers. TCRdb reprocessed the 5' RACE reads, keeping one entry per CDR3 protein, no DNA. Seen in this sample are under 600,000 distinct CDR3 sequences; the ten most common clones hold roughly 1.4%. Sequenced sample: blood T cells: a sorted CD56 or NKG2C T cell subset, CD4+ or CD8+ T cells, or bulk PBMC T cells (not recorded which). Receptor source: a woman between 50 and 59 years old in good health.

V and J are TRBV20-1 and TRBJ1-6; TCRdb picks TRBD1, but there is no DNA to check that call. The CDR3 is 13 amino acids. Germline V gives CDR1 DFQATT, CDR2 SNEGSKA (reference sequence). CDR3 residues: CSARTGGGSPLHF.

The CDR3 region is CALPRAGDTGELFF. J is TRBJ2-2 and V is TRBV30; TCRdb proposes TRBD1, but this gene call is untestable without DNA. CDR3 length equals 14 residues. Germline CDR1 reads GTSNPN; CDR2 reads SVGIG (reference sequence).

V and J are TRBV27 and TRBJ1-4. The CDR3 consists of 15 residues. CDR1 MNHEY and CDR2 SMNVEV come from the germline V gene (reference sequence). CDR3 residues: CASSFGRVANEKLFF.

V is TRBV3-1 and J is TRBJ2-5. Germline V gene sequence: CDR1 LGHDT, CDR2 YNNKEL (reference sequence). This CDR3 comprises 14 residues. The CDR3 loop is CASSQEFSGETQYF.

CDR3 protein: CSARDLGQGASQPQHF. The chain carries TRBV20-1 and TRBJ1-5; there is no DNA to check the TCRdb D call of TRBD1. Germline CDR1 reads DFQATT; CDR2 reads SNEGSKA (reference sequence). The CDR3 is 16 amino acids.

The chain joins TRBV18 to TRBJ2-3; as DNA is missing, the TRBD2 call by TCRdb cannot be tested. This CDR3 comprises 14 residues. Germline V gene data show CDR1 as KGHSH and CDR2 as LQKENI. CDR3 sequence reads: CCSQVREGPDTQYF.

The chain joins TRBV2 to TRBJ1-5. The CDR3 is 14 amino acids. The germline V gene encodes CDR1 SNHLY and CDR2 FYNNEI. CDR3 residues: CASSEMTTGQPQHF.

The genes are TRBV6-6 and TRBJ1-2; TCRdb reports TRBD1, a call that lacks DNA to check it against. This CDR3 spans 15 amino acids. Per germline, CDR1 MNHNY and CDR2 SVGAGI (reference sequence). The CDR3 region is CATQQGAKSNYGYTF.

The CDR3 loop is CASSSFTGTSGIRSYNEQFF. This chain joins TRBV5-4 and TRBJ2-1; TCRdb's D call of TRBD2 is untestable without DNA. Germline CDR1 reads SGHNT; CDR2 reads YYREEE (reference sequence). The CDR3 consists of 20 residues.